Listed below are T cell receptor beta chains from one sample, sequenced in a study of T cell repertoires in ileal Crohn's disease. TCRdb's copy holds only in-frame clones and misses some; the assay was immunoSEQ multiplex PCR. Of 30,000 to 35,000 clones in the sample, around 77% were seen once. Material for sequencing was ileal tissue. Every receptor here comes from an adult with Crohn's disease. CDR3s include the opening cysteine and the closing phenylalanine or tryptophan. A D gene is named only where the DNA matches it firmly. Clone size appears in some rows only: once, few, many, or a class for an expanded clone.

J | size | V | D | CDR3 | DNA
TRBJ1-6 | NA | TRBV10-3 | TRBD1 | CAISESRAGGYNSPLHF | TGTGCCATCAGTGAGTCGAGGGCAGGGGGTTATAATTCACCCCTCCACTTT
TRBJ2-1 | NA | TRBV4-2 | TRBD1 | CASSTPSDGTDLNEQFF | TGTGCCAGCAGCACCCCCTCTGACGGGACAGACCTCAATGAGCAGTTCTTC
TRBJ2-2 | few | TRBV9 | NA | CASSVGRGGNTGELFF | TGTGCCAGCAGCGTAGGCCGCGGGGGCAACACCGGGGAGCTGTTTTTT
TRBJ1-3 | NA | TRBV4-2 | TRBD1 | CASSQQSTGVRGNTIYF | TGTGCCAGCAGCCAACAGTCTACAGGGGTGAGAGGAAACACCATATATTTT
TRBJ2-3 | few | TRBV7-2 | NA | CASSRGGGATDTQYF | TGTGCCAGCAGCCGGGGAGGCGGGGCCACAGATACGCAGTATTTT
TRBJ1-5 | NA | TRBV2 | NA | CASTRGNQPQHF | TGTGCCAGCACGCGGGGCAATCAGCCCCAGCATTTT
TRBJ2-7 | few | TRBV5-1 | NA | CASSLNNQYEQYF | TGCGCCAGCAGCTTAAATAACCAGTACGAGCAGTACTTC
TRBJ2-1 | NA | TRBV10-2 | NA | CASSAYNEQFF | TGCGCCAGCAGCGCGTACAATGAGCAGTTCTTC
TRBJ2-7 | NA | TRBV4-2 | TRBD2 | CASSQGGSTYEQYF | TGTGCCAGCAGCCAAGGCGGGAGCACCTACGAGCAGTACTTC
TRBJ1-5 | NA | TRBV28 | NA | CASSVSQPQHF | TGTGCCAGCAGTGTGTCGCAGCCCCAGCATTTT
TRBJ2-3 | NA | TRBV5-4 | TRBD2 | CASSPPPSGRGDTQYF | TGTGCCAGCAGCCCACCCCCTAGCGGGAGAGGAGATACGCAGTATTTT
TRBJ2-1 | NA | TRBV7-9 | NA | CASSTVSAGEQFF | TGTGCCAGCAGCACAGTATCGGCAGGTGAGCAGTTCTTC
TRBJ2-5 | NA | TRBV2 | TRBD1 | CASSKDNRGPETQYF | TGTGCCAGCAGTAAGGATAACAGGGGGCCGGAGACCCAGTACTTC
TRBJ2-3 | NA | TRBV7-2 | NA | CASSPGSLAWDTQYF | TGTGCCAGCAGCCCGGGATCCTTAGCTTGGGATACGCAGTATTTT
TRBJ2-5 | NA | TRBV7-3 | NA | CASSLRRGETQYF | TGTGCCAGCAGCTTAAGGCGGGGAGAGACCCAGTACTTC
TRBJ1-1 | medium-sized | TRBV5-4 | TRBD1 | CASSFGQGVEAFF | TGTGCCAGCAGCTTCGGACAGGGGGTTGAAGCTTTCTTT
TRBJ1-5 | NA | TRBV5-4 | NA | CASSFMGASNQPQHF | TGTGCCAGCAGCTTCATGGGGGCGAGCAATCAGCCCCAGCATTTT
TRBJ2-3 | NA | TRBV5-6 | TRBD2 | CASSLGSAGGDTQYF | TGTGCCAGCAGCTTGGGGTCTGCGGGAGGAGATACGCAGTATTTT
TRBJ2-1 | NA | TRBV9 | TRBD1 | CASSGQGGYNEQFF | TGTGCCAGCTCGGGACAGGGGGGCTACAATGAGCAGTTCTTC
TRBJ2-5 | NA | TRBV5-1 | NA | CASSWGDRSLETQYF | TGCGCCAGCAGCTGGGGGGACCGGAGTTTAGAGACCCAGTACTTC
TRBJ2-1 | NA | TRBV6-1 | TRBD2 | CASSEGTSGGNEQFF | TGTGCCAGCAGTGAAGGGACTAGCGGGGGAAATGAGCAGTTCTTC
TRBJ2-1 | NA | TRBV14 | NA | CASSQVPLRQIDEQFF | TGTGCCAGCAGCCAAGTCCCCCTCCGACAGATCGATGAGCAGTTCTTC
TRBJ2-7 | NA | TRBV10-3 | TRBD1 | CAISQDRVTRF | TGTGCCATCAGCCAGGACAGGGTGACACGGTTC
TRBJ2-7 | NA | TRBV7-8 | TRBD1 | CASSFVRGYEQYF | TGTGCCAGCAGCTTCGTCAGGGGGTACGAGCAGTACTTC
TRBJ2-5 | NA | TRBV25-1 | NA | CASSESVGGLQETQYF | TGTGCCAGCAGTGAATCGGTAGGGGGATTACAAGAGACCCAGTACTTC
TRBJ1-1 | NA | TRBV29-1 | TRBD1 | CSVPDRVRTGFNTEAFF | TGCAGCGTCCCCGACAGGGTTCGAACTGGGTTTAACACTGAAGCTTTCTTT
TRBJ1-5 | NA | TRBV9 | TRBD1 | CASSVGQGAQPQHF | TGTGCCAGCAGCGTAGGACAGGGGGCTCAGCCCCAGCATTTT
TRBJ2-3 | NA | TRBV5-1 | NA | CASSQSGSGDTQYF | TGCGCCAGCAGCCAGAGCGGTTCGGGAGATACGCAGTATTTT
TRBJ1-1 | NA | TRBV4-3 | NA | CASSQDGQQGTEAFF | TGCGCCAGCAGCCAAGATGGTCAACAGGGCACTGAAGCTTTCTTT
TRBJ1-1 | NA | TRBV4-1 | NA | CASSQIGGYTEAFF | TGCGCCAGCAGCCAAATCGGAGGGTATACTGAAGCTTTCTTT
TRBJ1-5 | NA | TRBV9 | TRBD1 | CASSADRVNQPQHF | TGTGCCAGCAGCGCGGACAGGGTTAATCAGCCCCAGCATTTT
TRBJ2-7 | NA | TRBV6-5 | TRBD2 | CASSRLAGSYEQYF | TGTGCCAGCAGTCGACTAGCGGGATCCTACGAGCAGTACTTC
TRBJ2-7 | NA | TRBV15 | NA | CATSDPTDSPYEQYF | TGTGCCACCAGCGACCCCACGGACAGTCCCTACGAGCAGTACTTC
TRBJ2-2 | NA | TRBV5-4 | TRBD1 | CASSLGQGPNTGELFF | TGTGCCAGCAGCTTAGGACAGGGTCCGAACACCGGGGAGCTGTTTTTT
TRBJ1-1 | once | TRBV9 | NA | CASSVEGARTEAFF | TGTGCCAGCAGCGTGGAGGGCGCTCGCACTGAAGCTTTCTTT
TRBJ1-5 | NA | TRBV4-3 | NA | CASSHKLGAGGNQPQHF | TGCGCCAGCAGCCACAAGCTAGGGGCTGGGGGCAATCAGCCCCAGCATTTT
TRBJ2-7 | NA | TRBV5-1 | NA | CASRDSSYEQYF | TGCGCCAGCAGGGACAGCTCCTACGAGCAGTACTTC
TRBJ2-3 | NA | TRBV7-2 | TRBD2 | CASSPTGTSGRAVTQYF | TGTGCCAGCAGCCCGACGGGGACTAGCGGGAGGGCAGTTACGCAGTATTTT
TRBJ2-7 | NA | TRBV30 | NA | CAWGLPDMNEQYF | TGTGCCTGGGGTTTACCGGACATGAACGAGCAGTACTTC
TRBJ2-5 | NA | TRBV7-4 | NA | CASSWGPLRYF | TGTGCCAGCAGCTGGGGCCCCCTAAGGTACTTC
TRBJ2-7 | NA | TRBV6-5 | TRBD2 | CASRGGNLGEQYF | TGTGCCAGCCGGGGGGGGAACCTAGGCGAGCAGTACTTC
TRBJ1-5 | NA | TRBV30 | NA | CAWRGLGGDQPQHF | TGTGCCTGGAGAGGTCTGGGGGGGGATCAGCCCCAGCATTTT
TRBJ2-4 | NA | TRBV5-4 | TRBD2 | CASSPLPAGGPRNIQYF | TGTGCCAGCAGCCCACTTCCGGCGGGGGGGCCTCGCAACATTCAGTACTTC
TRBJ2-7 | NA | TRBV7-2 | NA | CASSLVLASYEQYF | TGTGCCAGCAGCTTAGTTCTAGCCTCCTACGAGCAGTACTTC
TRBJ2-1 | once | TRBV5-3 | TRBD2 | CARSLAIRLAGGNEQFF | TGTGCCAGAAGCTTGGCTATCCGACTAGCGGGAGGGAATGAGCAGTTCTTC
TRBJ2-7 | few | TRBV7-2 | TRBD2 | CASSPQGLAGYEQYF | TGTGCCAGCAGCCCACAGGGACTAGCGGGCTACGAGCAGTACTTC
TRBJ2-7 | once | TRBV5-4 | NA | CASSLGGPYEQYF | TGTGCCAGCAGCTTGGGGGGGCCCTACGAGCAGTACTTC
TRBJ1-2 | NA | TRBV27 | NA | CASSFPGGRGYTF | TGTGCCAGCAGTTTCCCCGGGGGGAGGGGCTACACCTTC
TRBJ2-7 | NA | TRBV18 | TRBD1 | CARDLQGTQSEQYF | TGTGCCAGGGACCTACAGGGGACGCAGAGCGAGCAGTACTTC
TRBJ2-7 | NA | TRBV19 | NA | CASSPQGNEQYF | TGTGCCAGTAGCCCCCAGGGCAACGAGCAGTACTTC
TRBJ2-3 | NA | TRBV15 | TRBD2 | CATSRDSSGGADTQYF | TGTGCCACCAGCAGAGATTCCAGCGGGGGGGCAGATACGCAGTATTTT